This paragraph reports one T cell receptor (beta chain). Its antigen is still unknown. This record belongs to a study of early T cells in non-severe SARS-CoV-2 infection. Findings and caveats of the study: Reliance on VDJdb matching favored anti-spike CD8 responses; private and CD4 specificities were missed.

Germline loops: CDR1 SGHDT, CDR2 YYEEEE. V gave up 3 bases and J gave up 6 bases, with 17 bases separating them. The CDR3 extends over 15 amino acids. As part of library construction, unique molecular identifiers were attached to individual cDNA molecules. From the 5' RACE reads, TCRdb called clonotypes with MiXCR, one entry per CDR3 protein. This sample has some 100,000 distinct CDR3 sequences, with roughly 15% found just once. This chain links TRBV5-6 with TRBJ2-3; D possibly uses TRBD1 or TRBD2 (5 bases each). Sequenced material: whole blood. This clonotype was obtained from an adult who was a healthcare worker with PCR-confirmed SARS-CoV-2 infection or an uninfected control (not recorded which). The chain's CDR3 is CASSSPGPSSDTQYF. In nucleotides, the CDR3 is TGTGCCAGCAGCTCACCGGGACCTAGCTCGGATACGCAGTATTTT.